Sequencing of this TCR beta chain was carried out in a study of T cell responses to AZD1222 COVID-19 vaccine. Per germline, CDR1 WSHSY and CDR2 SAAADI. There are 14 residues in the CDR3. Trimming took 2 bases from V and 3 from J, leaving 10 bases between them. Repertoires were generated with immunoSEQ multiplex PCR, while TCRdb's copy carries only in-frame clones and drops some. There are about 84,000 clones in the sample; 80% to 90% occur only once, and over 10% lies in the top ten. The V call is TRBV10-2, the J call TRBJ1-1; D unresolved. The sequences come from peripheral blood, collected 28 days after the second AZD1222 dose. This sequence was found in an adult who received the AZD1222 COVID-19 vaccine. The CDR3 DNA follows: TGCGCCAGCAGTGAGAGGCCGGGGTACACTGAAGCTTTCTTT. Translated, it gives CASSERPGYTEAFF.